The text below deals with one T cell receptor beta chain. Its antigen is as yet unknown. This specimen comes from a study of cytomegalovirus exposure and HLA in healthy donors. Broader study findings: The study flagged around 160 TCR beta chains as cytomegalovirus-associated. Certain sequence variants were highly shared and formed a cluster, and this cluster was likely a sequencing artifact.

PCR used 60 Vbeta primers and 13 Jbeta primers. The table came from immunoSEQ multiplex PCR; TCRdb's copy has only in-frame clones and leaves some out. The listing contains approximately 110,000 clones. The sequenced sample was PBMCs. The TCR was taken from a man aged 18 to 29 in good health and CMV-seronegative.

The CDR3 nucleotides read TGTGCCAGCAGGGGAAGCGGGGGGGCTACGGTGGGAGAGCAGTACTTC. Its translation is CASRGSGGATVGEQYF. The chain carries TRBV6-6 and TRBJ2-7; 10 positions agree with TRBD2. The CDR3 totals 16 residues. CDR1 and CDR2 from the germline V gene are MNHNY and SVGAGI (reference sequence). V shed 6 bases, J shed 7 bases, and the junction held 15 bases outside the gene matches.